This T cell receptor (beta chain) was recorded in a study of shared clonotypes between healthy human individuals (dated by TCRdb to between 2020 and 2021). Background for the entire study: The cohort comprised two women and a few men aged 18 to 49 years. To increase sequencing depth and limit assay-specific biases, TCR repertoire library preparation and sequencing were carried out by different laboratories using diverse techniques. For each donor, CD4 naive and CD4 memory were each given three plates, CD8 naive was given two plates, and CD8 memory was given one plate. The study deeply sequenced blood TCR repertoires of about five healthy adults to estimate repertoire size and the extent of clonotype sharing between individuals. Leukapheresis yielded between about 0.85 and 10 billion PBMCs per donor. What the authors observed across the whole study: Sampling was restricted to blood, and TCR repertoires in tissue are likely to differ from TCR repertoires in blood. Naive subsets generally had larger estimated clonotype richness than memory subsets did. Even with the large sequencing depth, rarefaction of the sorted-subset datasets indicated that sequencing was incomplete. Around 5% of naive CD4, more than 3% of naive CD8, about 2.5% of memory CD4, and 0.4% of memory CD8 clonotypes were shared across a few donors. The genetic and exposure-history diversity represented was limited by the small number of donors. Compared with non-shared clonotypes, the clonotypes found in all four sorted-subset donors had higher generation probabilities. Based on pairwise subsampling, the degree of clonotype sharing among donors was expected to be affected by sequencing depth.

Healthy HIV-negative adults with no recently reported acute infections or vaccinations were included as donors. Only Caucasian adults living in Nashville, Tennessee, USA were represented among the donors. The CD8 memory samples were a combination of magnetically selected CD45RO+ cells and CCR7-negative CD45RA+ effector memory (TemRA) cells. After blood collection by leukapheresis, PBMCs were isolated using Ficoll-Histopaque density gradient centrifugation and then cryopreserved in the vapor phase of liquid nitrogen. Analytical flow cytometry was used to check the purity and quantity of each magnetically sorted T cell population. Genomic DNA was isolated from each sorted fraction and quantified by UV absorbance on a Nanodrop 2000c. Using the deep immunoSEQ assay, TCR CDR3 regions were amplified from genomic DNA by multiplex PCR. Genomic DNA extracted from each cell subset was distributed evenly over all wells of several immunoSEQ 96-well plates, and each plate served as one replicate. For sorted subsets, around 200 ng genomic DNA, equal to some 30,000 T cell genomes, was loaded into each replicate PCR. Purified libraries were quantified with a Qubit 3.0 fluorometer, sized on a Bioanalyzer 2100, and re-quantified with the KAPA Library Quantification kit. Every immunoSEQ 96-well plate was sequenced on a dedicated single-read 150-cycle Illumina NextSeq 550 flow cell. In the authors' own workflow: The immunoSEQ output contained only junctional sequences without quality scores, so filtering could not match that applied to full-length reads. Sequences were annotated with PyIR, a Python wrapper for IgBLAST v1.9, and V/J genes and CDR3 were assigned using IMGT germline references. Reads with weak V/J assignments (E-value above 1e-6), missing CDR3, stop codons, out-of-frame junctions, or ambiguous translated residues were removed. V3J clonotypes were defined as sequences sharing the same inferred V gene, J gene, and CDR3 amino acid sequence. Percentage overlap between repertoires was computed as shared unique clonotypes divided by the size of the smaller repertoire. Three approaches were used to assess repertoire richness: RTK rarefaction, the Chao1 estimator, and Recon v2.1 estimates of unobserved clonotypes. For all TCRbeta clonotypes obtained by the gDNA method from a handful of donors, generation probabilities were computed with OLGA. The clones in this table, taken by TCRdb from immuneACCESS, are in-frame only. Not every clone is retained; where verified, under half of the shortfall comes from an unresolved V gene, and the cause of the rest is unknown. V and J calls and clone size follow that table, whereas D and trimming were derived from the DNA. For this sample the table gives about 79,000 clones, of which about 63% were detected only once. The ten largest clones represent about 51% of the sample.

Remarks on this clone: Its recognized antigen is unknown. Per-base qualities were not stored, and no clone one base away is much larger. This sample also contains other DNA sequences that code for the same CDR3.

The germline V gene (reference sequence) specifies MNHNY as CDR1 and SVGAGI as CDR2. Counted from cysteine to phenylalanine, this CDR3 has 12 amino acids. The CDR3 DNA has 36 bases and is translated from base 1. V was cut back by 6 bases and J by 0 bases, leaving a gap of 6 bases between them. The specimen sequenced was memory CD8+ T cells sorted from blood. What the cell subset or site label conveys for this sample: CD45RO+ cells pooled with CCR7-negative TemRA cells. Here the chain combines TRBV6-6 and TRBJ2-7; the D gene is unclear. The sequence came from a man younger than 40 in good health. The DNA sequence is given as TGTGCCAGCAGGTCCATCTCCTACGAGCAGTACTTC. It translates as CASRSISYEQYF.